This T cell receptor (beta chain) came from a study of cytomegalovirus exposure and HLA in healthy donors. PCR involved 60 Vbeta and 13 Jbeta primers. Here immunoSEQ multiplex PCR was the method, and the copy in TCRdb shows in-frame clones only, minus some. Of 95,000 to 150,000 clones in the sample, roughly three fifths were seen once. This clone has more than one count but fewer than ten. Losses at the gene ends were 5 bases for V and 4 bases for J; bases not matched to a gene: 0. CDR1 LNHDA and CDR2 SQIVND come from the germline V gene (reference sequence). The CDR3 extends over 12 amino acids. The sequence derives from a woman aged 40 to 55 in good health and CMV-seropositive. The rearrangement uses TRBV19 and TRBJ2-7, with 9 bases fitting TRBD1. Sequenced: PBMCs. The CDR3 loop is CASSGQGYEQYF. The CDR3 bases are TGTGCCAGTAGTGGACAGGGGTACGAGCAGTACTTC.